A selection of T cell receptor beta chains follows, all from one sample in a study of CD8 T cells in Susac syndrome. TCRdb recomputed calls from the immunoSEQ multiplex PCR reads with MiXCR, one row per CDR3 protein. The sample yields some 200,000 distinct CDR3 sequences, about 95% seen once. Sample: CD4+ T cells from PBMCs. These TCRs come from a human donor with multiple sclerosis. The CDR3 runs from the conserved cysteine through the conserved F or W. Each record gives: J gene, CDR3 length, D gene, V gene, CDR3 DNA, CDR3 protein. A D gene is named only where the DNA matches it firmly.

J gene: TRBJ2-7; CDR3 length: 13; D gene: .; V gene: TRBV20-1; CDR3 DNA: TGCAGTGCTACGACAGAGCACGCCTACGAGCAGTACTTC; CDR3 protein: CSATTEHAYEQYF
J gene: TRBJ2-5; CDR3 length: 15; D gene: .; V gene: TRBV12-3/TRBV12-4; CDR3 DNA: TGTGCCAGCAGTTTCCCAACTGGGATTGGGGAGACCCAGTACTTC; CDR3 protein: CASSFPTGIGETQYF
J gene: TRBJ2-1; CDR3 length: 15; D gene: TRBD2; V gene: TRBV30; CDR3 DNA: TGTGCCTGGAGTGTCCGATTAGCGGGAGGGTATGAGCAGTTCTTC; CDR3 protein: CAWSVRLAGGYEQFF
J gene: TRBJ2-4; CDR3 length: 15; D gene: .; V gene: TRBV6-5; CDR3 DNA: TGTGCCAGCAGTTACAAGTTTGGGTCGGGTAACATTCAGTACTTC; CDR3 protein: CASSYKFGSGNIQYF
J gene: TRBJ2-1; CDR3 length: 13; D gene: .; V gene: TRBV30; CDR3 DNA: TGTGCCTGGAGTGGCCGCCCGGGCAATGAGCAGTTCTTC; CDR3 protein: CAWSGRPGNEQFF
J gene: TRBJ2-1; CDR3 length: 12; D gene: .; V gene: TRBV3-1; CDR3 DNA: TGTGCCAGCAGCCAAGTGGGGGCTGAGCAGTTCTTC; CDR3 protein: CASSQVGAEQFF
J gene: TRBJ1-1; CDR3 length: 14; D gene: .; V gene: TRBV7-9; CDR3 DNA: TGTGCCAGCAGCTTAGAGGGAGGGAACACTGAAGCTTTCTTT; CDR3 protein: CASSLEGGNTEAFF
J gene: TRBJ2-7; CDR3 length: 14; D gene: TRBD2; V gene: TRBV30; CDR3 DNA: TGTGCCTGGGCCCTAGCGGGAGGAAGATACGAGCAGTACTTC; CDR3 protein: CAWALAGGRYEQYF
J gene: TRBJ2-3; CDR3 length: 14; D gene: .; V gene: TRBV4-2; CDR3 DNA: TGTGCCAGCAGTATCGGGACTGCCACAGATACGCAGTATTTT; CDR3 protein: CASSIGTATDTQYF
J gene: TRBJ1-2; CDR3 length: 14; D gene: .; V gene: TRBV29-1; CDR3 DNA: TGCAGCGTTGCCCTACCGACCTTAAAGGATGGCTACACCTTC; CDR3 protein: CSVALPTLKDGYTF
J gene: TRBJ2-3; CDR3 length: 14; D gene: TRBD1; V gene: TRBV7-3; CDR3 DNA: TGTGCCAGCAGCTGGGGACAGAGCACAGATACGCAGTATTTT; CDR3 protein: CASSWGQSTDTQYF
J gene: TRBJ2-7; CDR3 length: 16; D gene: TRBD1; V gene: TRBV5-6; CDR3 DNA: TGTGCCAGCAGCCCGCGGTCTGGACAGGGGTTCGACGAGCAGTACTTC; CDR3 protein: CASSPRSGQGFDEQYF
J gene: TRBJ1-1; CDR3 length: 15; D gene: .; V gene: TRBV3-1; CDR3 DNA: TGTGCCAGCAGCCGAACCCCGGTCAGCGTAGAAGAAGCTTTCTTT; CDR3 protein: CASSRTPVSVEEAFF